The entry below describes one T cell receptor (beta chain). Among Cohort 3 donors, those recovered had two negative PCRs, clearance, or symptom resolution. Germline assignment: CDR1 SGHRS and CDR2 YFSETQ. This CDR3 spans 13 amino acids. V lost 3 bases and J lost 2, with 8 bases in between. These data originate in a study of blood T cell repertoires in COVID-19. Source study methods: Amplifying reference gene primers gave estimates of nucleated cell counts. The repertoire was sequenced with immunoSEQ multiplex PCR; TCRdb's copy has only in-frame clones and lacks some. V, J and clone size reflect that table, while D and trimming were determined from the DNA. The table has hundreds of thousands of clones, 80% to 90% seen once.

The V and J genes are TRBV5-1 and TRBJ1-2, with D unresolved. The receptor comes from a woman aged 55 to 70 who had recovered from COVID-19. Sequenced sample: PBMCs or T cells enriched from blood (not recorded which). The CDR3 bases are TGCGCCAGCAGCTACGGGAAAAACTATGGCTACACCTTC. As protein: CASSYGKNYGYTF.